This entry is about one T cell receptor (beta chain). Its antigen is unknown. The sample comes from a study of T cell responses to AZD1222 COVID-19 vaccine. Notes on the study in general: There were vaccine-associated CD4 TCRs across spike, dominant at 160-218 and 743-854. Repertoire samples came only from after the peak T cell response. It should be noted that donors were predominantly white British and more often female, and clonal diversity was possibly underestimated. Among AZD1222 vaccinees, only 5 to 7 were seropositive at baseline.

The repertoire was sequenced with immunoSEQ multiplex PCR; TCRdb's copy has only in-frame clones and lacks some. The table records some 120,000 clones, more than 75% of them present only once. Trimming took 1 base from V and 3 from J, leaving 13 bases between them. Germline V gives CDR1 MGHRA, CDR2 YSYEKL. The length of the CDR3 is 16 residues. The chain links TRBV4-1 to TRBJ2-1, with D maybe TRBD2 (5 bases). The clonotype originates from an adult in good health. The sequencing used peripheral blood, collected on day 0 of AZD1222 vaccination. The CDR3 region has the DNA TGCGCCAGCAGCCAAGGATGGGGAAGCGGCTACAATGAGCAGTTCTTC. Translation gives CASSQGWGSGYNEQFF.